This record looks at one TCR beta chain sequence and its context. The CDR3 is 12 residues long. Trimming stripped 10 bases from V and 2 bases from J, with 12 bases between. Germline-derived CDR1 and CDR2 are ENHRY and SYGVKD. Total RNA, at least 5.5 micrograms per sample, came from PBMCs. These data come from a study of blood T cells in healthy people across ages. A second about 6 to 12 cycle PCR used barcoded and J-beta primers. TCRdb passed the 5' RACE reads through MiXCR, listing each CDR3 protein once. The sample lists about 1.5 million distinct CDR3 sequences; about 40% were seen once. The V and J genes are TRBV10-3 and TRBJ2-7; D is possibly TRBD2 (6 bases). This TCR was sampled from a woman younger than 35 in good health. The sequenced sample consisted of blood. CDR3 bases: TGTGCCACTCGAGGCGGGACCTACGAGCAGTACTTC. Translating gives CATRGGTYEQYF.